A selection of T cell receptor beta chains follows, all from one sample in a study of T cells after yellow fever vaccination. TCRdb analysed the 5' RACE reads with MiXCR anew, one entry per CDR3 protein. The sample has about 360,000 distinct CDR3 sequences; 6% to 8% are singletons. Specimen: PBMCs, collected 5 days after the yellow fever booster vaccination. These receptors were obtained from a man between 25 and 39 years old who received the YFV17D yellow fever vaccine. Each CDR3 is given with its conserved first and last residue. A D gene is named only where the DNA matches it firmly. The listing skips clone size in some rows; elsewhere it reads once, few, many or a size class.

V gene	D gene	J gene	clone size	CDR3 protein	CDR3 DNA
TRBV5-4	NA	TRBJ2-2	few	CASSLALSGELFF	TGTGCCAGCAGCTTGGCGTTGTCCGGGGAGCTGTTTTTT
TRBV10-3	TRBD1	TRBJ2-2	many	CAISDSDRSTGELFF	TGTGCCATCAGTGACTCGGACAGGTCCACCGGGGAGCTGTTTTTT
TRBV6-2/TRBV6-3	NA	TRBJ2-4	few	CASSYPDKRDIQYF	TGTGCCAGCAGTTACCCGGATAAAAGGGACATTCAGTACTTC
TRBV29-1	TRBD2	TRBJ2-1	few	CSVEDPLAEKTTYNEQFF	TGCAGCGTTGAAGACCCACTAGCGGAAAAAACAACCTACAATGAGCAGTTCTTC
TRBV7-2	NA	TRBJ2-5	NA	CASSWVAGETQYF	TGTGCCAGCAGCTGGGTGGCGGGGGAGACCCAGTACTTC
TRBV4-2	TRBD2	TRBJ2-2	many	CASSQVGRNAGELFF	TGTGCCAGCAGCCAAGTCGGGAGGAACGCCGGGGAGCTGTTTTTT
TRBV12-3/TRBV12-4	NA	TRBJ2-5	many	CASSSVGKRETQYF	TGTGCCAGCAGTTCAGTTGGGAAAAGGGAGACCCAGTACTTC
TRBV12-3/TRBV12-4	NA	TRBJ1-1	many	CASSFLRGVEAFF	TGTGCCAGCAGTTTTCTGCGGGGGGTTGAAGCTTTCTTT
TRBV24-1	NA	TRBJ2-1	few	CATSGGAVYNEQFF	TGTGCCACCAGTGGAGGGGCCGTCTACAATGAGCAGTTCTTC
TRBV7-9	TRBD2	TRBJ2-3	many	CASSFLAGDSPDTQYF	TGTGCCAGCAGCTTTTTAGCGGGAGATTCGCCAGATACGCAGTATTTT
TRBV18	NA	TRBJ2-1	NA	CASSHDANEQFF	TGTGCCAGCTCACATGATGCCAATGAGCAGTTCTTC
TRBV7-2	NA	TRBJ2-1	few	CASSFRRLSSYNEQFF	TGTGCCAGCAGCTTTCGACGGCTGAGCTCCTACAATGAGCAGTTCTTC
TRBV18	NA	TRBJ2-7	NA	CASSPYDHEQYF	TGTGCCAGCTCACCGTACGACCACGAGCAGTACTTC
TRBV5-1	TRBD1	TRBJ2-3	many	CASSLSPGQSTDTQYF	TGCGCCAGCAGCCTCTCGCCGGGACAGAGCACAGATACGCAGTATTTT
TRBV27	NA	TRBJ1-2	few	CASSLSVPGFGYTF	TGTGCCAGCAGTTTATCGGTGCCGGGGTTTGGCTACACCTTC
TRBV7-9	TRBD1	TRBJ1-1	many	CASSFLSGGNTEAFF	TGTGCCAGCAGCTTCCTTTCAGGGGGGAACACTGAAGCTTTCTTT
TRBV5-1	NA	TRBJ2-5	NA	CASSPRGTTWEETQYF	TGCGCCAGCAGCCCCCGCGGGACCACCTGGGAAGAGACCCAGTACTTC
TRBV3-1	TRBD2	TRBJ2-1	few	CASSKRTSGSYEQFF	TGTGCCAGCAGCAAAAGGACTAGCGGGAGCTATGAGCAGTTCTTC
TRBV15	NA	TRBJ2-3	few	CATSRAPTRSYDTQYF	TGTGCCACCAGCAGAGCCCCGACACGGAGTTATGATACGCAGTATTTT
TRBV20-1	NA	TRBJ2-3	few	CSAIPLGGSTDTQYF	TGCAGTGCTATCCCACTAGGTGGGAGCACAGATACGCAGTATTTT
TRBV3-1	NA	TRBJ2-4	few	CASSQVTRQGKAKNIQYF	TGTGCCAGCAGCCAAGTTACTCGCCAGGGGAAAGCCAAAAACATTCAGTACTTC
TRBV20-1	NA	TRBJ2-7	NA	CSARDHGSCEQYF	TGCAGTGCTAGAGACCACGGGAGCTGCGAGCAGTACTTC
TRBV29-1	TRBD1	TRBJ2-7	NA	CSVRGTGDLGEQYF	TGCAGCGTGAGGGGGACAGGGGACCTTGGCGAGCAGTACTTC
TRBV5-5	TRBD2	TRBJ2-3	many	CASLLAGTDTQYF	TGTGCCAGCTTACTAGCGGGGACAGATACGCAGTATTTT
TRBV20-1	TRBD1	TRBJ2-7	few	CSALRDRRAYEQYF	TGCAGTGCCCTCCGGGACAGAAGGGCCTACGAGCAGTACTTC
TRBV19	NA	TRBJ1-5	few	CASLLVVGSNQPQHF	TGTGCCAGCCTCCTCGTGGTTGGCAGCAATCAGCCCCAGCATTTT
TRBV7-8	NA	TRBJ2-2	NA	CASSLAQDGELFF	TGTGCCAGCAGCTTAGCCCAGGACGGGGAGCTGTTTTTT
TRBV7-3	TRBD1	TRBJ1-1	few	CASSQRGRGLNTEAFF	TGTGCCAGCAGCCAAAGGGGCAGGGGGCTCAACACTGAAGCTTTCTTT
TRBV29-1	NA	TRBJ2-5	many	CSVAPLADGETQYF	TGCAGCGTGGCGCCTTTGGCGGATGGCGAGACCCAGTACTTC
TRBV5-1	NA	TRBJ1-2	many	CASSSFQGGNYGYTF	TGCGCCAGCAGCAGTTTTCAGGGAGGAAACTATGGCTACACCTTC
TRBV20-1	NA	TRBJ2-7	few	CSAPPDTGYEQYF	TGCAGTGCTCCCCCTGATACAGGATACGAGCAGTACTTC
TRBV10-3	NA	TRBJ2-7	NA	CAISESYSRNHEQYF	TGTGCCATCAGTGAGTCTTACTCCCGGAACCACGAGCAGTACTTC
TRBV5-6	NA	TRBJ2-5	few	CASRPRRKETQYF	TGTGCCAGCAGACCGCGACGGAAAGAGACCCAGTACTTC
TRBV18	NA	TRBJ2-5	few	CASSQGVRQETQYF	TGTGCCAGCTCACAAGGGGTTCGACAAGAGACCCAGTACTTC
TRBV6-5	NA	TRBJ2-7	NA	CASSPSVALPEQYF	TGTGCCAGCAGTCCCTCGGTCGCCCTCCCCGAGCAGTACTTC
TRBV6-5	NA	TRBJ1-2	few	CASSYDSRGFGYTF	TGTGCCAGCAGTTACGATTCTCGGGGATTCGGCTACACCTTC
TRBV27	NA	TRBJ2-1	few	CASTSRAHNEQFF	TGTGCCAGCACGTCACGCGCCCACAATGAGCAGTTCTTC
TRBV7-2	NA	TRBJ1-6	NA	CASSLGPNYSPLHF	TGTGCCAGCAGCTTAGGGCCCAATTATTCACCCCTCCACTTT
TRBV9	NA	TRBJ2-2	many	CASSVDFGELFF	TGTGCCAGCAGCGTAGATTTCGGGGAGCTGTTTTTT
TRBV6-5	NA	TRBJ1-1	NA	CASSYETGSEAFF	TGTGCCAGCAGTTACGAAACGGGCTCTGAAGCTTTCTTT
TRBV28	NA	TRBJ2-7	many	CASIEAVTYEQYF	TGTGCCAGCATAGAAGCGGTTACCTACGAGCAGTACTTC
TRBV7-2	NA	TRBJ2-7	NA	CATGRAGSYEQYF	TGTGCCACCGGTAGGGCAGGGTCCTACGAGCAGTACTTC
TRBV5-5	NA	TRBJ1-5	few	CASSLEAGRRQPQHF	TGTGCCAGCAGCTTGGAAGCGGGACGTCGGCAGCCCCAGCATTTT
TRBV20-1	NA	TRBJ2-7	few	CSARLGGTYTYEQYF	TGCAGTGCTAGATTGGGCGGGACGTACACCTACGAGCAGTACTTC
TRBV7-2	TRBD2	TRBJ2-7	few	CASSRSQREGYEQYF	TGTGCCAGCAGCCGCTCTCAGCGGGAGGGATACGAGCAGTACTTC
TRBV3-1	NA	TRBJ1-6	few	CASGNFGDSPLHF	TGTGCCAGCGGGAATTTTGGGGATTCACCCCTCCACTTT
TRBV15	TRBD2	TRBJ2-1	many	CATSKPSGRIEQFF	TGTGCCACCAGCAAGCCTAGCGGGAGGATTGAGCAGTTCTTC
TRBV10-3	NA	TRBJ2-7	NA	CAIQARDHPQYF	TGTGCCATCCAGGCAAGGGATCATCCGCAGTACTTC
TRBV20-1	NA	TRBJ2-1	NA	CSARLISYQGNNEQFF	TGCAGTGCTAGACTTATATCGTATCAGGGGAACAATGAGCAGTTCTTC
TRBV20-1	TRBD2	TRBJ2-1	NA	CSALPGTSGNNEQFF	TGCAGTGCTTTGCCGGGGACTAGCGGAAACAATGAGCAGTTCTTC
TRBV12-3/TRBV12-4	NA	TRBJ2-7	many	CASSPLSGEQYF	TGTGCCAGCAGTCCCCTCTCGGGTGAGCAGTACTTC
TRBV3-1	NA	TRBJ2-2	many	CASSWTGKGAGELFF	TGTGCCAGCAGCTGGACGGGGAAAGGGGCCGGGGAGCTGTTTTTT
TRBV6-5	TRBD1	TRBJ2-7	few	CASSYWPRGQGGEQYF	TGTGCCAGCAGTTACTGGCCCCGGGGACAGGGCGGCGAGCAGTACTTC
TRBV4-3	TRBD1	TRBJ2-7	few	CASSQEIPGQDVVEQYF	TGCGCCAGCAGCCAAGAAATTCCGGGACAGGATGTGGTGGAGCAGTACTTC